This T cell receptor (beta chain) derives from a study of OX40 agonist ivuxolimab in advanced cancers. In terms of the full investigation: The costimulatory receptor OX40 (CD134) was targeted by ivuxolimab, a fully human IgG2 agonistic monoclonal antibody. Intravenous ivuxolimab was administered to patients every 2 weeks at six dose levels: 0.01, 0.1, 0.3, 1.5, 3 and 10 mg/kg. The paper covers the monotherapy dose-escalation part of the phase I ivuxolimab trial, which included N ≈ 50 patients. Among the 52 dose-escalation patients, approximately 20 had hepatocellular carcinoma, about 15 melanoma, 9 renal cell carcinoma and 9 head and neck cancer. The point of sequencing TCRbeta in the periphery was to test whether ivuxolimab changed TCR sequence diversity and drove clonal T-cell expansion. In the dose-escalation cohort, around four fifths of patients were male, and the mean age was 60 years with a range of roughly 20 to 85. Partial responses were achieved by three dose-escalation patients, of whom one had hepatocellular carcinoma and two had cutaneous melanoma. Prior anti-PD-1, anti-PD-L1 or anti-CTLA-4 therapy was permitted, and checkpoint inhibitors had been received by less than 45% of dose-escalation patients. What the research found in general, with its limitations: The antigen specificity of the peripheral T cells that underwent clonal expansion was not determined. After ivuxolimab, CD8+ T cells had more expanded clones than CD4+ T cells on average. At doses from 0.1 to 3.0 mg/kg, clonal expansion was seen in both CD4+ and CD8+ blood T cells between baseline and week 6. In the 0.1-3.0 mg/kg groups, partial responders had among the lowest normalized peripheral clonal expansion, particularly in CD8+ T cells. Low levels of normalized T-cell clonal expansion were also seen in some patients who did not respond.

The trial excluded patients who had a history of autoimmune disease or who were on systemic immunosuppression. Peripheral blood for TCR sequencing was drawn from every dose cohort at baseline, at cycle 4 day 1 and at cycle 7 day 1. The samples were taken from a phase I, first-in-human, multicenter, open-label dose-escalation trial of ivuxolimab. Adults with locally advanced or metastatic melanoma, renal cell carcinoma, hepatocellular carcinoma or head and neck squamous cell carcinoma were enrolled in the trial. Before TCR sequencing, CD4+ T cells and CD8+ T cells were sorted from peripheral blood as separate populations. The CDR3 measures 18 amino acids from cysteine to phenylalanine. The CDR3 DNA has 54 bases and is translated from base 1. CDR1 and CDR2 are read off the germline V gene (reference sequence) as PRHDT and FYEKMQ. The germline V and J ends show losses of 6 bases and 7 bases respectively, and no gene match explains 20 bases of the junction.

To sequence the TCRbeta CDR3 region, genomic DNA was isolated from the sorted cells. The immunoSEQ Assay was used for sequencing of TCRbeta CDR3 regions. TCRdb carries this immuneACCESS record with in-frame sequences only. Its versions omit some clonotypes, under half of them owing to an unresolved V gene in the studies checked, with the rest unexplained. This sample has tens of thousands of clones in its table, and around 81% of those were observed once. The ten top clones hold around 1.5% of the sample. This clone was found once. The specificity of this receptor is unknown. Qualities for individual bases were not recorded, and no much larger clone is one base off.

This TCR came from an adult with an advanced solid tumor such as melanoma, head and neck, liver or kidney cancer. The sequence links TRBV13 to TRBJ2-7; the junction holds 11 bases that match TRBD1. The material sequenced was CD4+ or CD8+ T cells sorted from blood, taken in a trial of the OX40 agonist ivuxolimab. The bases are TGTGCCAGCAGTCATGGACAGGGGGCGTCTAGCCTTCTGGGAGAGCAGTACTTC. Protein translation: CASSHGQGASSLLGEQYF.